These 15 T cell receptor beta chains originate from one sample sequenced in a study of T cells in Graves' hyperthyroidism and ophthalmopathy (dated by TCRdb to about 2019). The library was made by multiplex PCR. TCRdb shows the sequencer as Illumina HiSeq 2000. The TCR beta CDR3 regions were amplified from RNA transcripts. The TCR CDR3 was subjected to a first round of RT-PCR using the HTBI primer set and the Qiagen OneStep RT-PCR kit. TCRdb redid the processing of the public reads, applying fastp at Q25 and MiXCR, and retained in-frame beta chains. Identical CDR3 protein sequences are pooled into one entry, listed with their most common genes and DNA. A total of around 520,000 distinct CDR3 sequences appear in this sample, 13% to 15% of them only once. Under 20% of the sample goes to the ten largest clones. Sequenced input: blood. The receptor source for this set is a woman aged 18 to 35 with Graves' hyperthyroidism.

This clonotype was counted ten times or more. J is TRBJ2-1 and V is TRBV29-1; 14 bases map to TRBD2. V was clipped by 6 bases and J by 7 bases; unmatched bases: 11. This CDR3 contains 16 residues. CDR1 and CDR2 from the germline V gene are SQVTM and ANQGSEA. The CDR3 is CSVSGTSGSRRNEQFF. CDR3 nucleotides: TGCAGCGTATCCGGGACTAGCGGGAGTAGGCGAAATGAGCAGTTCTTC.

This clonotype was seen only a few times. CDR3 coding DNA: TGTGCCAGTAGTATCGGGGGTGCGAACATTCAGTACTTC. It codes for CASSIGGANIQYF. The chain couples TRBV19 to TRBJ2-4; a possible D gene is TRBD2 (6 bases). This CDR3 spans 13 amino acids. The V gene's germline CDR1 is LNHDA and CDR2 SQIVND (reference sequence). Trimming removed 3 bases at V and 7 bases at J, with 10 bases between.

This clonotype has at least ten counts. V and J are TRBV7-9 and TRBJ1-1; no clear D gene. The CDR3 loop spans 14 amino acids. Trimming pared 5 bases from V and 0 bases from J, leaving 10 bases between. Germline V gene sequence: CDR1 SEHNR, CDR2 FQNEAQ (reference sequence). CDR3 sequence reads: CASSIGLVNTEAFF. The CDR3 DNA is TGTGCCAGCAGCATAGGACTTGTGAACACTGAAGCTTTCTTT.

Ten or more counts support this clonotype. This chain joins TRBV27 and TRBJ2-5, with a tentative D call TRBD2 (6 bases). Trimming stripped 3 bases from V and 3 bases from J, with 14 bases between. The CDR3 sequence is 15 residues long. The germline CDR1 and CDR2 sequences are MNHEY and SMNVEV (reference sequence). The CDR3 sequence is CASSFIGEVEETQYF. CDR3 nucleotide sequence: TGTGCCAGCAGTTTTATTGGGGAGGTGGAAGAGACCCAGTACTTC.

A single count supports this clonotype. The chain employs TRBV3-1 and TRBJ2-5, with TRBD2 matching over 13 bases. The CDR3 extends over 13 amino acids. Trimming took 6 bases from V and 5 from J; bases not matched to a gene: 0. CDR1 LGHDT and CDR2 YNNKEL come from the germline V gene (reference sequence). The CDR3: CASRTSGRETQYF. The CDR3, as DNA: TGTGCCAGCAGGACTAGCGGGAGGGAGACCCAGTACTTC.

This clonotype has only a few counts. The gene calls are TRBV19 and TRBJ1-4; D ambiguous. CDR1 and CDR2 (germline): LNHDA, SQIVND (reference sequence). V lost 5 bases, J lost 7 bases, and 17 bases lay in between. CDR3 length equals 15 residues. This chain's CDR3 is CASSQTRAGGEKLFF. CDR3 bases: TGTGCCAGTAGTCAAACGAGGGCAGGTGGTGAAAAACTGTTTTTT.

This clonotype came up many times. The chain's CDR3 is CASRKSRGNTGELFF. The CDR3 DNA follows: TGTGCCAGCAGAAAATCCAGGGGCAACACCGGGGAGCTGTTTTTT. The J gene is TRBJ2-2, the V gene TRBV6-1; TRBD1 might be the D (6 bases). The CDR3 is 15 amino acids. Deletions cut 6 bases from V and 2 bases from J, with 13 bases between. Looked up from germline, CDR1 is MNHNS and CDR2 is SASEGT.

This clonotype has at least ten counts. This chain connects TRBV7-2 to TRBJ1-4; the D is unclear. CDR3 length: 14 residues. With 1 base removed from V and 7 bases from J, the gap between germline ends came to 10 bases. Per germline, CDR1 SGHTA and CDR2 FQGNSA. The CDR3 reads CASSLGPQVEKLFF. In DNA form, the CDR3 reads TGTGCCAGCAGCTTAGGTCCCCAGGTTGAAAAACTGTTTTTT.

This clonotype was picked up a small number of times. A single base separates this from a much larger clone, so it may be a read error. CDR3 coding DNA: TGTGCCAGCAGCGTCTACGGGGGGCTCGCGAACACTGAAGCTTTCTTT. Translated: CASSVYGGLANTEAFF. The chain carries TRBV7-9 and TRBJ1-1, with a tentative D call TRBD1 (6 bases). V gave up 5 bases and J gave up 1 base, with 17 bases separating them. Germline assignment: CDR1 SEHNR and CDR2 FQNEAQ (reference sequence). The CDR3 is made up of 16 amino acids.

This clonotype has a handful of counts. An end of the junction differs from the germline gene, which may be a read error. V gene TRBV6-1 combines with J gene TRBJ1-5; D perhaps matches TRBD1 (5 bases). This CDR3 is 14 amino acids long. Germline V gene lookup returns CDR1 MNHNS and CDR2 SASEGT. CDR3 loop: CASSPGTINQSQHF. The CDR3 nucleotides are TGTGCCAGCAGTCCCGGGACCATCAATCAGTCCCAGCATTTT.

This clonotype was recorded at least ten times. V and J are TRBV27 and TRBJ1-1; 7 positions match TRBD1. The CDR3 runs 15 residues. CDR1 MNHEY and CDR2 SMNVEV come from the germline V gene (reference sequence). V was pared by 5 bases and J by 1 base, with 7 bases of the junction left unmatched. CDR3 DNA: TGTGCCAGCAGTACTTACAGGGGCGGGAACACTGAAGCTTTCTTT. Translation: CASSTYRGGNTEAFF.

This clonotype was picked up many times. The genes are TRBV27 and TRBJ2-2; 10 positions agree with TRBD2. Germline CDR1 and CDR2: MNHEY and SMNVEV (reference sequence). CDR3 size: 16 residues. V was pared by 7 bases and J by 3 bases, with 8 bases of the junction left unmatched. In DNA, the CDR3 is TGTGCCAGCACTCCTAGCGGGAGAAGGTACACCGGGGAGCTGTTTTTT. Translated: CASTPSGRRYTGELFF.

At least ten counts were recorded for this clonotype. The V gene is TRBV2, the J gene TRBJ1-2; 9 nucleotides match TRBD1. V lost 5 bases, J lost 4 bases, and 5 bases stayed unmatched. The CDR3 length is 14 residues. Looked up from germline, CDR1 is SNHLY and CDR2 is FYNNEI. CDR3 bases: TGTGCCAGCAGTCCCCGGACAGGGGTCTATGGCTACACCTTC. It codes for CASSPRTGVYGYTF.

The CDR3 loop is CASSLVWTGKVSYGYTF. The CDR3 nucleotides read TGTGCCAGCAGCTTAGTGTGGACAGGGAAGGTTTCCTATGGCTACACCTTC. The rearrangement uses TRBV11-2 and TRBJ1-2, with 8 bases that match TRBD1. The CDR3 loop spans 17 amino acids. Germline V gene sequence: CDR1 SGHAT, CDR2 FQNNGV. J lost 4 bases, V lost 1 base, and 11 bases had no gene match.

This clonotype appeared many times. The gene calls are TRBV29-1 and TRBJ1-1; weak D call: TRBD1 (5 bases). This CDR3 has 14 residues. CDR1 SQVTM and CDR2 ANQGSEA come from the germline V gene. The CDR3 is CRGALPGRDTEAFF. For the CDR3, the DNA is TGCAGAGGGGCCCTCCCTGGGAGGGACACTGAAGCTTTCTTT.